This T cell receptor beta chain originates from a study of regulatory T cells in long-lasting Graves disease. Germline V lookup: CDR1 WNHNN, CDR2 SYGVQD (reference sequence). The CDR3 spans 16 residues. The V and J ends lost 2 bases and 1 base respectively, with 11 bases between them. Time point described: newly diagnosed GD, antithyroid drugs for less than 3 months. Scientists built the TCR library using RNA that was extracted from PBMCs. Relying on iRepertoire HTBI primers and Arm-PCR of CDR3 regions, the team built TCR beta libraries. TCRdb re-analysed the multiplex PCR reads in MiXCR, keeping a single row per CDR3 protein. The table records roughly 350,000 distinct CDR3 sequences, 15% to 20% of them present only once. This clonotype occurred many times. A further study also used this sample, focusing on T cells in Graves' hyperthyroidism and ophthalmopathy.

This clonotype originated in a woman under 30 with Graves disease. The sample was peripheral blood mononuclear cells (PBMCs), taken at new diagnosis, from a patient treated with antithyroid drugs. This rearrangement joins TRBV10-1 to TRBJ2-2; tentative D call: TRBD2 (6 bases). DNA of the CDR3: TGCGCCAGCAGTGAGGCAGGGAGGATGAACACCGGGGAGCTGTTTTTT. Translating gives CASSEAGRMNTGELFF.